Here is one T cell receptor beta chain with its context. This entry belongs to a study of blood T cell repertoires in COVID-19. Method: immunoSEQ multiplex PCR; TCRdb's copy keeps in-frame clones and lacks some. The top ten clones hold about 50% of a sample with just under 65,000 clones, 76% of them seen once. Trimming took 7 bases from V and 4 from J, leaving 17 bases between them. There are 15 residues in the CDR3. CDR1 and CDR2 from the germline V gene are LNHDA and SQIVND (reference sequence). The source of this sequence is a woman over 75 with acute or convalescent COVID-19. Sequences were obtained from peripheral blood. This chain uses TRBV19 with TRBJ2-1, with D possibly being TRBD2 (5 bases). CDR3 sequence reads: CASTTIAVGYNEQFF. In nucleotides, the CDR3 is TGTGCCAGTACGACTATAGCCGTCGGGTACAATGAGCAGTTCTTC.